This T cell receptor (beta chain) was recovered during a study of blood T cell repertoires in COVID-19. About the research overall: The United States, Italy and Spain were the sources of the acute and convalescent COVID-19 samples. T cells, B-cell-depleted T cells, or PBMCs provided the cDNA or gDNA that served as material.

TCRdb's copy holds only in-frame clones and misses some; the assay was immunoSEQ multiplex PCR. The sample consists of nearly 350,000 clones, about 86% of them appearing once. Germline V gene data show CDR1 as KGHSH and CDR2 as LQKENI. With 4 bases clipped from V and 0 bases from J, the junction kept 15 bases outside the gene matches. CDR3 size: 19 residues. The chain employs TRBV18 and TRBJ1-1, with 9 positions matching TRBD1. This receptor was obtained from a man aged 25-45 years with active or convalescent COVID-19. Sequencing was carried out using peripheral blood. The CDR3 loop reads CASSLHGPPGQGLNTEAFF. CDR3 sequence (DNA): TGTGCCAGCTCACTACATGGGCCCCCGGGACAGGGCTTGAACACTGAAGCTTTCTTT.